Listed below are T cell receptor beta chains from one sample, sequenced in a study of cytomegalovirus exposure and HLA in healthy donors. Here immunoSEQ multiplex PCR was the method, and the copy in TCRdb shows in-frame clones only, minus some. The sample lists over 150,000 clones; around 72% were seen once. The sequencing input was PBMCs. The source is a woman between 50 and 59 years old in good health and CMV-seropositive. The conserved cysteine and the conserved F or W are not part of the CDR3 here.

j_gene: TRBJ2-6; v_gene: TRBV13; CDR3aa: ASSSNTPGLAGALGANVLT
j_gene: TRBJ1-2; v_gene: TRBV6-6; CDR3aa: ASSLYTGTGEGYT
j_gene: NA; v_gene: TRBV5-1; CDR3aa: ASSLEPEYEQY
j_gene: TRBJ2-7; v_gene: TRBV7-2; CDR3aa: ASSLGRVSYEQY
j_gene: TRBJ1-1; v_gene: TRBV7-6; CDR3aa: ASSSRDSSAEAF
j_gene: TRBJ2-7; v_gene: TRBV7-2; CDR3aa: ASNRPDLYEQY
j_gene: TRBJ1-5; v_gene: TRBV7-2; CDR3aa: ASSLDGGRGQPQH
j_gene: TRBJ1-1; v_gene: TRBV5-4; CDR3aa: ASSLEVGGKNTEAF
j_gene: TRBJ1-3; v_gene: TRBV7-8; CDR3aa: ASSPLAGLGGNTIY
j_gene: TRBJ2-2; v_gene: TRBV29-1; CDR3aa: SVGHQRAGELF
j_gene: TRBJ2-6; v_gene: TRBV5-6; CDR3aa: ASSDSGGSGANGLT
j_gene: TRBJ1-1; v_gene: TRBV19; CDR3aa: ASYTRPGNTEAF
j_gene: TRBJ2-3; v_gene: TRBV2; CDR3aa: ASNQHGIQLAGGLKSNTQY
j_gene: TRBJ2-3; v_gene: TRBV4-1; CDR3aa: ASSRVVTAGGFADTQY
j_gene: TRBJ1-5; v_gene: TRBV4-1; CDR3aa: ASSQDREDQPQH
j_gene: TRBJ2-3; v_gene: TRBV7-8; CDR3aa: ASRVGVSTDTQY
j_gene: TRBJ1-5; v_gene: TRBV15; CDR3aa: ATSRDEGTENNQPQH
j_gene: TRBJ2-1; v_gene: TRBV5-4; CDR3aa: ASSLGTSSDNEQF
j_gene: NA; v_gene: TRBV13; CDR3aa: ASRDIAGGPSEQY
j_gene: TRBJ2-2; v_gene: TRBV30; CDR3aa: AWEYTGGATGELF
j_gene: TRBJ2-3; v_gene: TRBV9; CDR3aa: ASSVGAGITDTQY
j_gene: TRBJ2-2; v_gene: TRBV6-1; CDR3aa: ASSEGQYTGELF
j_gene: TRBJ2-1; v_gene: TRBV18; CDR3aa: ASSLGTSGILGENEQF
j_gene: TRBJ2-1; v_gene: TRBV7-3; CDR3aa: ASSHSGSSYNEQF
j_gene: TRBJ1-1; v_gene: TRBV23-1; CDR3aa: ASSQDTRDTEAF
j_gene: TRBJ1-2; v_gene: TRBV6-5; CDR3aa: ASSSRRGYT
j_gene: TRBJ2-7; v_gene: TRBV28; CDR3aa: ASSFRGPSGYEQY
j_gene: TRBJ2-7; v_gene: TRBV2; CDR3aa: ASRMGLAVSYEQY
j_gene: TRBJ2-7; v_gene: TRBV5-1; CDR3aa: ASSLGGQGQQY